This entry is about one TCR beta chain. This clone was seen a few times. Its antigen remains unidentified. Per-base quality was not reported, and no clone a single base away is much larger than it. The data derive from a study of blood T cell repertoires in COVID-19 (dated by TCRdb to the early 2020s). Describing the broader study: Samples covering the acute and convalescent phases of COVID-19 were provided by collaborators in the United States, Italy and Spain. The material from the prospective study consisted of cDNA or gDNA derived from T cells, B-cell-depleted T cells, or PBMCs. Subjects who had been exposed to COVID-19, were actively infected with it, or had recovered from it provided the deeply sampled blood TCRbeta repertoires that made up the dataset. The repertoires were released in a freely available public database meant as a resource for research on the immune response to SARS-CoV-2. Samples came from the ongoing ImmuneRACE study (first 160 participants) plus 1,254 subjects from 6 global collaborators. A de-identified subject ID, COVID-19 status, age in years and sex were almost always included in the sample metadata. Where available, HLA class I and class II types were obtained from metadata supplied by the sample provider rather than from assay-based typing. General study outcomes and caveats: Clinical and demographic metadata were provided uncurated, with the amount varying by source and participant.

From a lookup of the germline V gene, CDR1 and CDR2 are KGHDR and SFDVKD. Between the V and J ends, shortened by 0 bases and 3 bases respectively, the junction contains 12 bases. The CDR3 starts with the cysteine, ends with the phenylalanine, and has 16 residues. Only CDR3 DNA remains: 48 bases, in frame from the first base. Each collaborating institution followed its own protocols to collect whole blood in K2EDTA tubes. For TCRbeta analysis, collaborators shipped samples in one of three forms: frozen whole blood, isolated PBMCs, or DNA extracted from either of those sample types. The immunoSEQ Assay, a bias-controlled multiplex PCR, was used to amplify TCRbeta CDR3 regions from genomic DNA. In the paper's pipeline: The number of nucleated cells in each sample was estimated by amplification of reference gene primers within the assay. Sequence reads were collapsed and filtered to measure the absolute abundance of every unique TCRbeta CDR3 rearrangement. Productive Simpson clonality was computed per sample as the square root of Simpson's diversity index over productive rearrangements. TCRdb re-hosts the immuneACCESS table, in-frame sequences only. Its copies lack some clones; in the studies checked, an unresolved V gene accounts for under half of them, and the cause for the rest is not known. V and J calls and clone size come straight from that table; D and trimming were deduced from the DNA. The sample data list about 130,000 clones, and 70% to 85% of these were observed just once. Of the sample, 9.5% to 15% is held by the ten largest clones.

Input material: peripheral blood. The origin of this receptor is a woman aged 55-70 years with acute or convalescent COVID-19. The rearranged chain carries TRBV24-1 and TRBJ2-3, with TRBD2 perhaps the D gene, on 6 matching bases. The DNA is TGTGCCACCAGTGATTTGACATTTGGGGGGACAGATACGCAGTATTTT. This is translated as CATSDLTFGGTDTQYF.